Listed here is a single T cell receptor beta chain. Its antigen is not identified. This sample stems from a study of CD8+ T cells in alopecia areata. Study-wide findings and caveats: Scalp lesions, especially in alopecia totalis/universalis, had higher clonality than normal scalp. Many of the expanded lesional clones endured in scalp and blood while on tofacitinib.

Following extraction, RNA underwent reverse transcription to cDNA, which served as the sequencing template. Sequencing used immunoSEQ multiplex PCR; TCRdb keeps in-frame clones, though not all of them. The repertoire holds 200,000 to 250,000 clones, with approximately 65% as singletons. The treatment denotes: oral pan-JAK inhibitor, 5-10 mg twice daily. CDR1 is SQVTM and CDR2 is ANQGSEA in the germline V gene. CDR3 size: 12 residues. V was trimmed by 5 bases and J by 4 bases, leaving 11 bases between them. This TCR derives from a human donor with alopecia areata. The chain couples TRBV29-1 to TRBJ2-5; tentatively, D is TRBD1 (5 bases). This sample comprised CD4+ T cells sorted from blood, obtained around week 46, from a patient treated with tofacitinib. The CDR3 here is CSVLRGGETQYF. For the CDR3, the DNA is TGCAGCGTTTTAAGGGGTGGAGAGACCCAGTACTTC.